The clone carrying this T cell receptor beta chain has just a few counts. The CDR3 sequence is 16 residues long. CDR1 and CDR2 (germline): MNHNS, SASEGT. V lost 4 bases, J lost 3 bases, and 18 bases lay in between. Two oligonucleotides, mixed equimolar, formed the beta constant-region primer covering TRBC1 and TRBC2. Each CDR3 protein gets one entry after TCRdb re-called the UMI-ligation and nested PCR reads with MiXCR. Found here are some 150,000 distinct CDR3 sequences, about 17% of them singletons; the top ten hold about 0.14%. The sample is drawn from a study of naive and memory T cell subsets. CMV status came from CD4+ T cell IFNgamma after overnight CMV lysate stimulation of fresh PBMCs.

The V and J genes are TRBV6-1 and TRBJ1-2; D remains unclear. This sequence originates from a human donor in good health. The sample was naive CD4+ T cells from blood. The CDR3 loop is CASSVVAGSRYYGYTF. The CDR3 DNA follows: TGTGCCAGCAGTGTGGTGGCAGGTTCACGGTACTATGGCTACACCTTC.